These 25 T cell receptor beta chains came from one sample sequenced in a study of cytomegalovirus exposure and HLA in healthy donors. PCR was performed using 60 Vbeta and 13 Jbeta primers. The repertoire was sequenced with immunoSEQ multiplex PCR; TCRdb's copy has only in-frame clones and lacks some. The sample's table shows more than 95,000 clones. The sequencing input was PBMCs. The receptors were gathered from a man aged 40-55 years in good health and CMV-seronegative.

The V and J genes are TRBV5-6 and TRBJ2-5; maybe TRBD1 (6 bases). The better agreement between TRBJ2-7 and the DNA end casts doubt on the J call. This CDR3 spans 15 amino acids. From germline, CDR1 is SGHDT and CDR2 YYEEEE. The CDR3 nucleotides read TGTGCCAGCAGCTTGGGGGGACAACCCTCCTACGAGCAGTACTTC. Translating it yields CASSLGGQPSYEQYF.

The chain employs TRBV19 and TRBJ1-2; unclear D gene. Trimming left V 5 bases short and J 2 bases short, with 6 bases between. The CDR3 sequence is 12 residues long. From germline, CDR1 is LNHDA and CDR2 SQIVND (reference sequence). DNA for the CDR3: TGTGCCAGTAGTCCGGGGAACTATGGCTACACCTTC. It specifies CASSPGNYGYTF.

V gene TRBV2 combines with J gene TRBJ1-3; D gene ambiguous. The CDR3 consists of 17 residues. The germline gives CDR1 SNHLY, CDR2 FYNNEI. V lost 3 bases and J 4 bases, leaving 19 bases between the germline ends. The CDR3: CASSDAGRGASGNTIYF. CDR3 nucleotide sequence: TGTGCCAGCAGTGATGCCGGGCGGGGAGCATCGGGAAACACCATATATTTT.

The chain joins TRBV18 to TRBJ1-1; D is uncertain. V dropped 2 bases and J dropped 0 bases, with 13 bases sitting between them. The germline gives CDR1 KGHSH, CDR2 LQKENI. The CDR3 covers 16 residues. CDR3 sequence: CASSPLQFEMNTEAFF. CDR3 bases: TGTGCCAGCTCACCATTACAGTTCGAGATGAACACTGAAGCTTTCTTT. The full variable domain, in which reference TRBV18 and TRBJ1-1 provide the parts outside the CDR3, is NAGVMQNPRHLVRRRGQEARLRCSPMKGHSHVYWYRQLPEEGLKFMVYLQKENIIDESGMPKERFSAEFPKEGPSILRIQQVVRGDSAAYFCASSPLQFEMNTEAFFGQGTRLTVV.

J is TRBJ1-1 and V is TRBV10-3; TRBD1 aligns across 7 bases. In germline, CDR1 is ENHRY, CDR2 SYGVKD. After removal of 11 bases from V and 1 base from J, the junction contained 7 bases not matched to a gene. The CDR3 has 13 residues. The CDR3 loop is CAGQQGENTEAFF. CDR3 bases: TGTGCCGGGCAGCAGGGGGAGAACACTGAAGCTTTCTTT.

The V call is TRBV10-3, the J call TRBJ1-5, with a tentative D call TRBD1 (5 bases). The V end was cut by 4 bases, the J end by 4 bases, with 11 bases between. This CDR3 is 14 amino acids long. CDR1 and CDR2 (germline): ENHRY, SYGVKD. The CDR3 loop reads CAISAREGNQPQHF. Here the CDR3 DNA reads TGTGCCATCAGTGCCAGGGAAGGGAATCAGCCCCAGCATTTT.

CDR3 in amino acids: CASSPSGGSLGTEAFF. For the CDR3, the DNA is TGTGCCAGCAGCCCGTCGGGGGGGTCCTTGGGGACTGAAGCTTTCTTT. The chain couples TRBV5-6 to TRBJ1-1, with D possibly being TRBD1 (5 bases). Germline CDR1 SGHDT, CDR2 YYEEEE. Deletions cut 4 bases from V and 5 bases from J, with 21 bases between. This CDR3 is built from 16 residues.

The chain has TRBV10-2 and TRBJ2-1; a weak D match, TRBD2 (5 bases). This CDR3 has 13 amino acids. Trimming took off 8 bases at V and 4 bases at J, with 12 bases between the two ends. Germline V gives CDR1 WSHSY, CDR2 SAAADI. In DNA form, the CDR3 reads TGCGCCAGCGACGGGCGGAGGTACAATGAGCAGTTCTTC. Protein product: CASDGRRYNEQFF.

This clone is labeled medium-sized (0.01 to 0.1%) based on frequency. The chain links TRBV7-6 to TRBJ2-7, with 11 bases matching TRBD1. With 0 bases clipped from V and 4 bases from J, the junction kept 5 bases outside the gene matches. From germline, CDR1 is SGHVS and CDR2 FNYEAQ. This CDR3 spans 16 amino acids. This CDR3 reads CASSLAPDRGLYEQYF. The CDR3 bases are TGTGCCAGCAGCTTAGCCCCGGACAGGGGGCTTTACGAGCAGTACTTC.

CDR3 region: CASSSNPLGADTQYF. DNA for the CDR3: TGTGCCAGCAGCTCGAACCCCTTAGGGGCAGATACGCAGTATTTT. The chain joins TRBV7-2 to TRBJ2-3, with D perhaps matching TRBD1 (5 bases). The CDR3 loop spans 15 amino acids. V gave up 4 bases and J gave up 4 bases, with 15 bases separating them. Per the germline V gene, CDR1 is SGHTA and CDR2 is FQGNSA.

V usage is TRBV6-6 and J usage is TRBJ1-6, with D hard to call. V was clipped by 0 bases and J by 6 bases, with 6 bases between them. The CDR3 consists of 14 residues. Germline V lookup: CDR1 MNHNY, CDR2 SVGAGI (reference sequence). CDR3 in DNA: TGTGCCAGCAGTTACTCCGCGGGTAATTCACCCCTCCACTTT. It translates to CASSYSAGNSPLHF.

J is TRBJ2-5 and V is TRBV5-1; 12 bases are a match to TRBD2. The CDR3 runs to 19 residues. The V gene end was trimmed by 0 bases and the J gene end by 1 base; junction bases not matched to a gene: 10. CDR1 and CDR2 from the germline V gene are SGHRS and YFSETQ. The CDR3 here is CASSLVPGLAGTSQETQYF. For the CDR3, the DNA is TGCGCCAGCAGCTTGGTTCCAGGACTAGCGGGAACTTCCCAAGAGACCCAGTACTTC.

The chain joins TRBV28 to TRBJ2-3; the D gene is possibly TRBD1 (6 bases). The germline V gene encodes CDR1 MDHEN and CDR2 SYDVKM. Trimming shortened V by 8 bases and J by 4 bases, and 13 bases separated the two germline ends. The CDR3 has 13 amino acids. CDR3 coding DNA: TGTGCCAGCGTCGTATCAGGGGCAGATACGCAGTATTTT. It yields the protein CASVVSGADTQYF.

The chain recombines TRBV11-2 with TRBJ2-1; possible D gene TRBD1, 6 bases. Trimming removed 2 bases from V and 8 bases from J, with 25 bases in between. The CDR3 spans 18 residues. CDR1 and CDR2 from the germline V gene are SGHAT and FQNNGV. Here the CDR3 reads CASSLPPWGRGHLDEQFF. DNA for the CDR3: TGTGCCAGCAGCTTACCCCCCTGGGGCAGGGGCCATTTGGATGAGCAGTTCTTC.

The CDR3 here is CASSLEGQGYHEQYF. CDR3 bases: TGTGCCAGCAGCTTAGAGGGACAGGGGTACCACGAGCAGTACTTC. The chain couples TRBV11-3 to TRBJ2-7, with 10 nucleotides matching TRBD1. The germline gives CDR1 SGHNT, CDR2 YENEEA. V was clipped by 0 bases and J by 5 bases; unmatched bases: 4. The CDR3 has 15 amino acids.

The genes are TRBV14 and TRBJ1-3, with TRBD1 identical over 11 bases. The CDR3 has 19 residues. Germline V gene data show CDR1 as SGHDN and CDR2 as FVKESK. V shed 2 bases and J 0 bases; nucleotides not matched to a gene: 9. In DNA form, the CDR3 reads TGTGCCAGCAGCCAACCGCCCGGGACAGGGGGTATCTCTGGAAACACCATATATTTT. It translates to CASSQPPGTGGISGNTIYF.

The rearrangement links TRBV6-5 to TRBJ1-1; 9 bases are a match to TRBD1. Germline V gene lookup returns CDR1 MNHEY and CDR2 SVGAGI. V lost 7 bases and J lost 8; bases outside the gene matches: 14. This CDR3 contains 15 residues. CDR3 loop: CASTRGGQGFVEAFF. The DNA for the CDR3 is TGTGCCAGCACCAGGGGGGGACAGGGCTTCGTCGAAGCTTTCTTT.

V and J are TRBV25-1 and TRBJ2-7; a weak D match, TRBD1 (5 bases). V was trimmed by 2 bases and J by 4 bases, leaving 15 bases between them. This CDR3 is built from 15 residues. CDR1 and CDR2 (germline): MGHDK, SYGVNS. Here the CDR3 DNA reads TGTGCCAGCAGTGAAACTCGCCAGGGTGGGTACGAGCAGTACTTC. This gives the protein CASSETRQGGYEQYF.

The rearrangement uses TRBV5-6 and TRBJ2-7; D is unresolved. This CDR3 is built from 14 residues. Germline loops: CDR1 SGHDT, CDR2 YYEEEE. V lost 1 base and J 0 bases, leaving 8 bases between the germline ends. The CDR3 DNA reads TGTGCCAGCAGCTTGCAAGTCAGCTCCTACGAGCAGTACTTC. The encoded protein is CASSLQVSSYEQYF.

The rearrangement joins TRBV19 to TRBJ1-2, with D maybe TRBD1 (5 bases). Germline loops: CDR1 LNHDA, CDR2 SQIVND (reference sequence). The V and J ends lost 5 bases and 3 bases respectively, with 16 bases between them. The length of the CDR3 is 15 residues. CDR3 bases: TGTGCCAGTAGTCCGACAGCCCAAAGGGACTATGGCTACACCTTC. It yields the protein CASSPTAQRDYGYTF.

The rearrangement joins TRBV6-6 to TRBJ2-2, with TRBD2 matching 8 bases. The CDR3 has 15 amino acids. Germline V gene lookup returns CDR1 MNHNY and CDR2 SVGAGI (reference sequence). Germline trimming cut 3 bases from V and 4 bases from J; bases unmatched to any gene: 4. Written as DNA, the CDR3 is TGTGCCAGCAGTTATGCAGCGGGGGTCACCGGGGAGCTGTTTTTT. Amino acids: CASSYAAGVTGELFF.

The V call is TRBV19, the J call TRBJ1-4, with D possibly being TRBD1 (6 bases). Germline CDR1 is LNHDA and CDR2 is SQIVND (reference sequence). The CDR3 contains 16 residues. The V gene lost 7 bases and the J gene lost 5 bases, with 20 bases spanning the gap. The CDR3 DNA is TGTGCCAGTACCATGTATGGAGGACAGCTAAATGAAAAACTGTTTTTT. Its translation is CASTMYGGQLNEKLFF.

The rearrangement links TRBV28 to TRBJ2-7; 10 nucleotides line up with TRBD2. The CDR3 loop spans 13 amino acids. With V trimmed by 8 bases and J by 3 bases, 4 bases remained unmatched. Per the germline V gene, CDR1 is MDHEN and CDR2 is SYDVKM. The CDR3 is CASALAGVYEQYF. The CDR3 nucleotides are TGTGCCAGCGCGCTAGCGGGAGTCTACGAGCAGTACTTC.

V and J are TRBV28 and TRBJ2-7; D perhaps matches TRBD2 (7 bases). Trimming took 6 bases from V and 8 from J, leaving 26 bases between them. Germline values: CDR1 MDHEN, CDR2 SYDVKM. The CDR3 totals 16 residues. The chain's CDR3 is CASRTSAGAGEEKQYF. In nucleotides, the CDR3 is TGTGCCAGCAGGACAAGCGCGGGGGCCGGGGAAGAGAAGCAGTACTTC.

This chain connects TRBV6-1 to TRBJ1-2, with 7 bases matching TRBD1. Germline trimming cut 7 bases from V and 4 bases from J; bases unmatched to any gene: 12. CDR3 length: 15 residues. CDR1 and CDR2 from the germline V gene are MNHNS and SASEGT. The CDR3 spells CASIEALTGLYGYTF. As DNA, the CDR3 is TGTGCCAGCATAGAGGCCCTGACAGGGCTCTATGGCTACACCTTC.